These 10 T cell receptor beta chains share one sample of origin, sequenced in a study of OX40 agonist ivuxolimab in advanced cancers. Libraries were prepared through the immunoSEQ multiplex PCR assay. Entries here come from immuneACCESS through TCRdb and include only in-frame sequences with V and J called. Some clones fail to appear in such tables; in the studies checked, an unresolved V gene covers under half of the shortfall, and the cause of the remainder is unknown. Counted in this sample were fewer than 60,000 clones; about 87% of them appeared once. Under 2% of the sample is held by the ten biggest clonotypes. The input for sequencing was CD4+ or CD8+ T cells sorted from blood, taken in a trial of the OX40 agonist ivuxolimab. Receptor source: an adult with an advanced solid tumor such as melanoma, head and neck, liver or kidney cancer.

J is TRBJ2-1 and V is TRBV19; TRBD2 agrees at 14 bases. Germline V lookup: CDR1 LNHDA, CDR2 SQIVND (reference sequence). With V trimmed by 7 bases and J by 8 bases, 16 bases remained unmatched. The CDR3 has 18 residues. As DNA, the CDR3 is TGTGCCAGTACCCTAAGACCGACTAGCGGGGGGGCCGGGGATGAGCAGTTCTTC. Amino acid sequence: CASTLRPTSGGAGDEQFF.

The chain combines TRBV28 with TRBJ1-2, with D perhaps matching TRBD1 (6 bases). In germline, CDR1 is MDHEN, CDR2 SYDVKM. The CDR3 runs 13 residues. Deletions cut 6 bases from V and 7 bases from J, with 15 bases between. CDR3 coding DNA: TGTGCCAGCAGCGAACAGGGTCTCGCTGGCTACACCTTC. This gives the protein CASSEQGLAGYTF.

V is TRBV25-1 and J is TRBJ2-2; TRBD2 might be the D (6 bases). Trimming took 6 bases from V and 0 from J, leaving 11 bases between them. CDR1 is MGHDK and CDR2 is SYGVNS in the germline V gene. The CDR3 has 15 amino acids. DNA for the CDR3: TGTGCCAGCAGGTCCGGGACTGCGAACACCGGGGAGCTGTTTTTT. Translated, it gives CASRSGTANTGELFF.

The chain is built from TRBV7-9 and TRBJ1-2; D is unclear. The germline gives CDR1 SEHNR, CDR2 FQNEAQ (reference sequence). The ends were cut back, 5 bases at V and 3 bases at J, with 19 bases in the middle. The CDR3 extends over 16 amino acids. Here the CDR3 reads CASSPPDARRDYGYTF. As DNA, the CDR3 is TGTGCCAGCAGCCCCCCCGACGCCAGGAGGGACTATGGCTACACCTTC.

The chain couples TRBV13 to TRBJ2-5; D remains ambiguous. Per the germline V gene, CDR1 is PRHDT and CDR2 is FYEKMQ (reference sequence). V lost 6 bases, J lost 3 bases, and 5 bases lay in between. This CDR3 contains 11 residues. CDR3 sequence (DNA): TGTGCCAGCAGTGAAAAAGAGACCCAGTACTTC. Its translation is CASSEKETQYF.

By frequency in the sample, this clone is medium-sized. The chain combines TRBV4-3 with TRBJ2-7; the D gene could be TRBD1 or TRBD2 (5 bases each). This CDR3 spans 15 amino acids. Germline CDR1 reads LGHNA; CDR2 reads YSLEER. V lost 4 bases and J lost 5, with 18 bases in between. The CDR3 loop is CASSRVGGSRDEQYF. The CDR3 DNA reads as TGCGCCAGCAGCCGAGTTGGGGGTTCCAGGGACGAGCAGTACTTC.

The gene calls are TRBV5-4 and TRBJ2-1; D is unclear. Germline CDR1 SGHNT, CDR2 YYREEE (reference sequence). The V end was cut by 4 bases, the J end by 5 bases, with 16 bases between. The CDR3 totals 15 residues. The CDR3 is CASSPPRATNNEQFF. The DNA of the CDR3 is TGTGCCAGCAGCCCACCCCGTGCTACTAACAATGAGCAGTTCTTC.

V is TRBV7-2 and J is TRBJ1-1; D ambiguous. This CDR3 has 13 amino acids. V dropped 6 bases and J dropped 1 base, with 9 bases sitting between them. CDR1 and CDR2 from the germline V gene are SGHTA and FQGNSA. The CDR3 protein is CASRLGPNTEAFF. CDR3 bases: TGTGCCAGCAGACTCGGACCGAACACTGAAGCTTTCTTT.

This clone came up once. The chain links TRBV18 to TRBJ1-4, with TRBD1 matching 10 bases. Trimming at V came to 3 bases and at J to 2 bases, leaving 3 bases not matched to a gene. CDR3 length: 16 residues. Germline CDR1 reads KGHSH; CDR2 reads LQKENI. The CDR3 DNA follows: TGTGCCAGCTCACCGTGGACAGGGGGTACTAATGAAAAACTGTTTTTT. Its protein product is CASSPWTGGTNEKLFF.

The V call is TRBV28, the J call TRBJ2-1; 12 bases fit TRBD2. J lost 4 bases, V lost 6 bases, and 4 bases had no gene match. The CDR3 totals 15 residues. CDR1 and CDR2 (germline): MDHEN, SYDVKM. The CDR3 DNA is TGTGCCAGCAGCGAACTAGCGGGAGGATACAATGAGCAGTTCTTC. Its translation: CASSELAGGYNEQFF.